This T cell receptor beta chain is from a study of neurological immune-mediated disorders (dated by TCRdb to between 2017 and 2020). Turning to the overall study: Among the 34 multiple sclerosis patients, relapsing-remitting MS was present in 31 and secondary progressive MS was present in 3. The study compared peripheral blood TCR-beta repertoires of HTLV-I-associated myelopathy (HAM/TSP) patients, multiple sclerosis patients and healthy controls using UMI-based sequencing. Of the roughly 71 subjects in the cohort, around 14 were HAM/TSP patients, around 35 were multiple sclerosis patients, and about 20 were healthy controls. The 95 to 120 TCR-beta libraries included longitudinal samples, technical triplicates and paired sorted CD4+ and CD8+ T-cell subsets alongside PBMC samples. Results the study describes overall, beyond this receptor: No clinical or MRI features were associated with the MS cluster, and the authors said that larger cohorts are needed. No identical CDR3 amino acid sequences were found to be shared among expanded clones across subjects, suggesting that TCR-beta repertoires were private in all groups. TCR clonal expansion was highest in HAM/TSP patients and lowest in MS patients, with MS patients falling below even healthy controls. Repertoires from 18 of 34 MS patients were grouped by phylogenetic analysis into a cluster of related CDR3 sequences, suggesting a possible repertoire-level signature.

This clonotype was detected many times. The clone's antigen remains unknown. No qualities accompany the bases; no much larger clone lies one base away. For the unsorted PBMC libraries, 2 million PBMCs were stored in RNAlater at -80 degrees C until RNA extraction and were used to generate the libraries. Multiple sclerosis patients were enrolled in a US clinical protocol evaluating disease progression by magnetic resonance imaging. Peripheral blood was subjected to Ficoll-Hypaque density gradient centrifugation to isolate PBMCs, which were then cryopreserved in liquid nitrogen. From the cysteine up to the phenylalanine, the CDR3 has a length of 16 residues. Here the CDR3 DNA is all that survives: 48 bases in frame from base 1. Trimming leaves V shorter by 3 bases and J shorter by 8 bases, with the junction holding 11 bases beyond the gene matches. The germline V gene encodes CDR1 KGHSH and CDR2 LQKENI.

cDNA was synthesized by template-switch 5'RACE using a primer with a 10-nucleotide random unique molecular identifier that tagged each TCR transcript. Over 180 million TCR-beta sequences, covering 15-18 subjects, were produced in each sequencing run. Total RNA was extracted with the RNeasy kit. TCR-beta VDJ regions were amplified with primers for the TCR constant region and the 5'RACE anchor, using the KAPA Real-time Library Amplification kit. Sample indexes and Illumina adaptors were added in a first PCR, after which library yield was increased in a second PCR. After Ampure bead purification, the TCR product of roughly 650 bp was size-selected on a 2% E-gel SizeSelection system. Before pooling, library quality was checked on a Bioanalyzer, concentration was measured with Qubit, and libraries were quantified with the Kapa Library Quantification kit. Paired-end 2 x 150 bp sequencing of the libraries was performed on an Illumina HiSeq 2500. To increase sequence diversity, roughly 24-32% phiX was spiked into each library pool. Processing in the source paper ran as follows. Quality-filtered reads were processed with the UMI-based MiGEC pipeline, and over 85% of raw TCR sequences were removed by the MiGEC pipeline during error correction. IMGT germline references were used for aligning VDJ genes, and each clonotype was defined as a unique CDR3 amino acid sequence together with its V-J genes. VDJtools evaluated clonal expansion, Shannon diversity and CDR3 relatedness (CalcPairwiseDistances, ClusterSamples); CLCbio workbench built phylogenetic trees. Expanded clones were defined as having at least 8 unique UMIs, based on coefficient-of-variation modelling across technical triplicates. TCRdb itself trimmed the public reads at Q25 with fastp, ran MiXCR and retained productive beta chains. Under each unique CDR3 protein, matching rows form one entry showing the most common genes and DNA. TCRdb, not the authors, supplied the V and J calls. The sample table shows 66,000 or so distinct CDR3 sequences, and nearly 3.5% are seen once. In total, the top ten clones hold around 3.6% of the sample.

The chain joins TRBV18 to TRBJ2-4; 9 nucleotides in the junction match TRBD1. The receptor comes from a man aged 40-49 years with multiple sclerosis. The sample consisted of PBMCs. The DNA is TGTGCCAGCTCACCCCAGACAGGGGGAAGCTCGGACATTCAGTACTTC. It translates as CASSPQTGGSSDIQYF. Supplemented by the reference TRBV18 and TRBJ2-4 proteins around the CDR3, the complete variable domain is NAGVMQNPRHLVRRRGQEARLRCSPMKGHSHVYWYRQLPEEGLKFMVYLQKENIIDESGMPKERFSAEFPKEGPSILRIQQVVRGDSAAYFCASSPQTGGSSDIQYFGAGTRLSVL.